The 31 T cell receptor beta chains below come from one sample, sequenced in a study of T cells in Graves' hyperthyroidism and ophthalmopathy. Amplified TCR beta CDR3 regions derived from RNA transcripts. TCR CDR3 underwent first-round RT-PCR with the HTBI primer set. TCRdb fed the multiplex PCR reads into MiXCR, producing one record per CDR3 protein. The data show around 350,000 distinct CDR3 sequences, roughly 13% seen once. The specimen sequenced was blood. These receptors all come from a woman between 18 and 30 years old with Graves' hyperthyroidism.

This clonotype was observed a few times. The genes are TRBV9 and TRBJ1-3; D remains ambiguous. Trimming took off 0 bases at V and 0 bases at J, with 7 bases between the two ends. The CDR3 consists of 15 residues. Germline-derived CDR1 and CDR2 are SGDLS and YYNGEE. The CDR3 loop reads CASSVGAISGNTIYF. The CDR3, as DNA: TGTGCCAGCAGCGTAGGGGCTATCTCTGGAAACACCATATATTTT.

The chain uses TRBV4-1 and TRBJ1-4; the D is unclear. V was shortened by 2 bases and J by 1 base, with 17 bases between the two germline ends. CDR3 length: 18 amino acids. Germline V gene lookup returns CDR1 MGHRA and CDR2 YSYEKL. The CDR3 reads CASSQIGHPVGTNEKLFF. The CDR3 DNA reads TGCGCCAGCAGCCAAATCGGCCACCCAGTTGGAACTAATGAAAAACTGTTTTTT.

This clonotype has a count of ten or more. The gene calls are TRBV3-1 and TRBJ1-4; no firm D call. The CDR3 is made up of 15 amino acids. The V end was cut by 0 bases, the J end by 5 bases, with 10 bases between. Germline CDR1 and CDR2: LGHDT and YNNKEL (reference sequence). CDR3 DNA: TGTGCCAGCAGCCAAGACTCGGTAGGAAATGAAAAACTGTTTTTT. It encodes CASSQDSVGNEKLFF.

The CDR3: CASSQAYGYTF. CDR3 bases: TGCGCCAGCAGCCAAGCATATGGCTACACCTTC. This sequence joins TRBV4-1 and TRBJ1-2; no clear D. The V end lost 1 base, the J end lost 5 bases, and 2 bases lay between the germline ends. The CDR3 totals 11 residues. The germline gives CDR1 MGHRA, CDR2 YSYEKL.

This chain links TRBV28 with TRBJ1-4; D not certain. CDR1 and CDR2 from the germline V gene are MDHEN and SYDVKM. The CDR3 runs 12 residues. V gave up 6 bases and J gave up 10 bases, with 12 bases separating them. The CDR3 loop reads CASSPEVRKLFF. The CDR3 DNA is TGTGCCAGCAGCCCGGAGGTTCGAAAACTGTTTTTT.

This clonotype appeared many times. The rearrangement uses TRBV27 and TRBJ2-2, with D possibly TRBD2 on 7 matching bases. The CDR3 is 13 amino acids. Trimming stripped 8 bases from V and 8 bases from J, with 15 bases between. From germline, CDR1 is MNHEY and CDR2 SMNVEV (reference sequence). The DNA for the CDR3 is TGTGCCAGCTCTAGGGGGGGTCCGGGGGAGCTGTTTTTT. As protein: CASSRGGPGELFF.

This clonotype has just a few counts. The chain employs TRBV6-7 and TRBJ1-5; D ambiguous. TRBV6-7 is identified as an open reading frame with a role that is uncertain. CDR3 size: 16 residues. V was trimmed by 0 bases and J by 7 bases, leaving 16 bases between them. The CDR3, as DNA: TGTGCCAGCAGTTACTCGATCCGGGCCCAAGAGCAGCCCCAGCATTTT. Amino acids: CASSYSIRAQEQPQHF.

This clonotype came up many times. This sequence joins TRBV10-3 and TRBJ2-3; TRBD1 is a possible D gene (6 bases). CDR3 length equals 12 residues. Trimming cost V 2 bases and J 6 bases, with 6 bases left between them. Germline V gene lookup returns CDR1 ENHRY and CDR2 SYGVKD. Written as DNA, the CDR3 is TGTGCCATCAGTGAGACAGGGGATACGCAGTATTTT. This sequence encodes CAISETGDTQYF.

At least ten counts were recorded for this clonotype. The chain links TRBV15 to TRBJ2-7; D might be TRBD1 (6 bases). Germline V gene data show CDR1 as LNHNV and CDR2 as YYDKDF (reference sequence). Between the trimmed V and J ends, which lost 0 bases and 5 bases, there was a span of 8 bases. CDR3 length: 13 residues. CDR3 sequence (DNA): TGTGCCACCAGCAGAGATCGGGACAACGAGCAGTACTTC. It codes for CATSRDRDNEQYF.

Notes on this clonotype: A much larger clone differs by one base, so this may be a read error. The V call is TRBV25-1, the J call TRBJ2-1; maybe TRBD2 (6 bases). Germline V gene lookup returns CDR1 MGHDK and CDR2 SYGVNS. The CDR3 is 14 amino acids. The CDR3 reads CASSRTTQGNEQLF. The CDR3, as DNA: TGTGCCAGCAGCCGGACTACCCAAGGTAATGAGCAGCTCTTC.

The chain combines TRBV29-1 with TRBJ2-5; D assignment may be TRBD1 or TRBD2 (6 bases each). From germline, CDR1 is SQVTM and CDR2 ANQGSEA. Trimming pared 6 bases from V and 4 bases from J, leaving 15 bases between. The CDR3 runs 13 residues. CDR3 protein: CSVVRGRLETQYF. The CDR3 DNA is TGCAGCGTAGTCCGGGGGCGCTTAGAGACCCAGTACTTC.

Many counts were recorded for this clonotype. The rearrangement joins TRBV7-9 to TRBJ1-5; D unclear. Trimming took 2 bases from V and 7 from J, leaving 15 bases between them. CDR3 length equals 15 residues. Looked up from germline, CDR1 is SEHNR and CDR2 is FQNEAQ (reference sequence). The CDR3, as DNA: TGTGCCAGCAGCTTAAGTGCGGGAGGTTGGCAGCCCCAGCATTTT. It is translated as CASSLSAGGWQPQHF.

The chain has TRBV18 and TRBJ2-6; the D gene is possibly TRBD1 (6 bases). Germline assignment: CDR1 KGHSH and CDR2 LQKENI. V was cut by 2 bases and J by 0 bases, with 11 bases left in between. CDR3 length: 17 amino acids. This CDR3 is CASSPGQIFSGANVLTF. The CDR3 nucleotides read TGTGCCAGCTCACCAGGACAGATCTTCTCTGGGGCCAACGTCCTGACTTTC.

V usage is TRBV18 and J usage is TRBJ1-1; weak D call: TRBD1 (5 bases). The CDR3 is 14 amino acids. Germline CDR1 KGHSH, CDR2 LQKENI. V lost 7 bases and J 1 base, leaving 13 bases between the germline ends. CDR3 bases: TGTGCCAGCTTACCGGGACGGGGGAACACTGAAGCTTTCTTT. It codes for CASLPGRGNTEAFF.

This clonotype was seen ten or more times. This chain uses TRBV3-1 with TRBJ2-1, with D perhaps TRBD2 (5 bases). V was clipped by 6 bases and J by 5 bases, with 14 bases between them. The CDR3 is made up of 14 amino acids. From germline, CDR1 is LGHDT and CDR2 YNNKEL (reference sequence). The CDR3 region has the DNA TGTGCCAGCAGTCGGACTCGCTCTAACAATGAGCAGTTCTTC. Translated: CASSRTRSNNEQFF.

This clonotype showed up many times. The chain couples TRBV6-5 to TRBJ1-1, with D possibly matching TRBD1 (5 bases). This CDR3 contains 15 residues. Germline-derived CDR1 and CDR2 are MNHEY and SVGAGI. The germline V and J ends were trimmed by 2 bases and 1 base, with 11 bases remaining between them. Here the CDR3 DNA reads TGTGCCAGCAGTTACGGGGGGAAGAGGAACACTGAAGCTTTCTTT. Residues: CASSYGGKRNTEAFF.

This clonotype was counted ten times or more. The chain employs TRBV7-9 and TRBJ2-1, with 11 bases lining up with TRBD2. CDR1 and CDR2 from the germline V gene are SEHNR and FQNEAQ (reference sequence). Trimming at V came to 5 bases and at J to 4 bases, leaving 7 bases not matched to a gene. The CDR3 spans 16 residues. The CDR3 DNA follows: TGTGCCAGCAGCCCTATAGCGGGAGGGCTTTACAATGAGCAGTTCTTC. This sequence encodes CASSPIAGGLYNEQFF.

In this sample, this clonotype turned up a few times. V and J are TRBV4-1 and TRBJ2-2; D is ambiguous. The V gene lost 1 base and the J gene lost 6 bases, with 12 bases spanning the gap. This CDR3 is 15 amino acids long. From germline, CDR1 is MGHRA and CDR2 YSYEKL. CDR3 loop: CASSQVYRSPGELFF. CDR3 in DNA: TGCGCCAGCAGCCAAGTTTACCGGAGTCCCGGGGAGCTGTTTTTT.

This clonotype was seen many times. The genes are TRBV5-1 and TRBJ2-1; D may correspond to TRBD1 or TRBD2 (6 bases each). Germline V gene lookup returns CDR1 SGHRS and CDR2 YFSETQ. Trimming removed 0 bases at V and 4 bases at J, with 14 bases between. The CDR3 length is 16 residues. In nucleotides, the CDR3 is TGCGCCAGCAGCTTGGCGTCGGGGGCCACGTACAATGAGCAGTTCTTC. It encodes CASSLASGATYNEQFF.

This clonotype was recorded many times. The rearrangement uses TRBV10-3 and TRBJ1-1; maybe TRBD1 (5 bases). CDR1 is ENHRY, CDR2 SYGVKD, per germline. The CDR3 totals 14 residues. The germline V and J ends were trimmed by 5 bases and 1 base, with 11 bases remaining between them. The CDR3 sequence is CAISLETGNTEAFF. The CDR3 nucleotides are TGTGCCATCAGTCTAGAAACAGGGAACACTGAAGCTTTCTTT.

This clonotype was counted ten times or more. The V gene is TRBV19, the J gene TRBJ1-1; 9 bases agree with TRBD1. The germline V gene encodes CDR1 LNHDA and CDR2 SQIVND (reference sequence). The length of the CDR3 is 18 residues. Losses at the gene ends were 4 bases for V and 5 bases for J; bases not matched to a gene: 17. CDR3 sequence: CASSTPYLPGTGRTEAFF. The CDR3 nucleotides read TGTGCCAGTAGTACGCCATACCTGCCGGGGACAGGGAGAACTGAAGCTTTCTTT.

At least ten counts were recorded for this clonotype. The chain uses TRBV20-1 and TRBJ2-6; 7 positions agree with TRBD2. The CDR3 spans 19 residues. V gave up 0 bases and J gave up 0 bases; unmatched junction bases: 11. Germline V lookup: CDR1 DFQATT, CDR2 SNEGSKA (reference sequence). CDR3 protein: CSARDPSGGGSSGANVLTF. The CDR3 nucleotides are TGCAGTGCTAGAGATCCCTCGGGGGGAGGAAGCTCTGGGGCCAACGTCCTGACTTTC.

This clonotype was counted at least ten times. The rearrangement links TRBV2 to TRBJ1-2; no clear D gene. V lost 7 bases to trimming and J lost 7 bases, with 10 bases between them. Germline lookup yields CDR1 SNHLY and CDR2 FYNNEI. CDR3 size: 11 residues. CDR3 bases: TGTGCCAGCACTGAGGCGGGTGGCTACACCTTC. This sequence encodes CASTEAGGYTF.

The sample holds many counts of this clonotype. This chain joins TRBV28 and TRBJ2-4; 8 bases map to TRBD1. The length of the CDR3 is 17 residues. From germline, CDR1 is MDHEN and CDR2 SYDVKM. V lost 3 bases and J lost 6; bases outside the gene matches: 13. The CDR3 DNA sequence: TGTGCCAGCAGTTTTGACGTGTCGGACAGGGTGGGAAACATTCAGTACTTC. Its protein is CASSFDVSDRVGNIQYF.

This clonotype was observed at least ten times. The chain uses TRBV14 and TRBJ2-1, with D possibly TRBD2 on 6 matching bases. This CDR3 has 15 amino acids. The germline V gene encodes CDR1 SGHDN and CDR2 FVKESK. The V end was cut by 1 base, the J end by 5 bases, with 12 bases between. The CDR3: CASSQVASAHNEQFF. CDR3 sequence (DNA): TGTGCCAGCAGCCAAGTGGCTAGCGCTCACAATGAGCAGTTCTTC.

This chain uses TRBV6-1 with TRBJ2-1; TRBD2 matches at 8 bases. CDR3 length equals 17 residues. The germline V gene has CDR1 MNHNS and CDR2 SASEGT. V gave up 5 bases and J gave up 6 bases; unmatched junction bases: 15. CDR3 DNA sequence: TGTGCCAGCAGTCCCGAATGGTCAGCGGGGGACGTCAATGAGCAGTTCTTC. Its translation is CASSPEWSAGDVNEQFF.

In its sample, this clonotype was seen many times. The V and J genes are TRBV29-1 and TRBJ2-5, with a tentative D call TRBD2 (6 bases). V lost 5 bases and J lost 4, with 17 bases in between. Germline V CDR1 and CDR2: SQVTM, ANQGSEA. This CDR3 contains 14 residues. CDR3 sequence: CSVWDFRHRETQYF. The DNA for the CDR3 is TGCAGCGTTTGGGACTTCCGCCACCGAGAGACCCAGTACTTC.

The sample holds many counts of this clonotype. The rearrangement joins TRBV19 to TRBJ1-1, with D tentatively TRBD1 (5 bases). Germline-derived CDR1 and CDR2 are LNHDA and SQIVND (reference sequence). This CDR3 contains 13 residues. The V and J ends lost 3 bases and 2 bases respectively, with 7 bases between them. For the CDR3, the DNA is TGTGCCAGTAGTATTGACAGTAACACTGAAGCTTTCTTT. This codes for CASSIDSNTEAFF.

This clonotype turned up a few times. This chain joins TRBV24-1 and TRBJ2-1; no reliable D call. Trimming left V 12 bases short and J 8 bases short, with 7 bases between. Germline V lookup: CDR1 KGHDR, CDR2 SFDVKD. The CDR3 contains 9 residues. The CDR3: CAPSYEQFF. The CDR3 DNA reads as TGTGCCCCTTCTTATGAGCAGTTCTTC.

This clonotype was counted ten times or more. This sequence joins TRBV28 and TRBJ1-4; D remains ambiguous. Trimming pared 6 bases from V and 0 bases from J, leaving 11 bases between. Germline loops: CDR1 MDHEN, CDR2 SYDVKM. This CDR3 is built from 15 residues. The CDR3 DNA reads TGTGCCAGCAGCACGAGATGGGCAACTAATGAAAAACTGTTTTTT. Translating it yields CASSTRWATNEKLFF.

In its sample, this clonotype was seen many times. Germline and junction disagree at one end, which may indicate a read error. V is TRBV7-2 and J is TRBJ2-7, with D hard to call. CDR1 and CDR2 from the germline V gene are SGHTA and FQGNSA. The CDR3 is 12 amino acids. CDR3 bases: TGTGCCAGCAGTTTAGAGCCATACGAGCAGTACTTC. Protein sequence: CASSLEPYEQYF.